The 22 T cell receptor beta chains below were found in one sample sequenced in a study of blood T cell repertoires in COVID-19. Sequencing used immunoSEQ multiplex PCR; TCRdb keeps in-frame clones, though not all of them. This table holds some 160,000 clones, 70% to 90% found once. Sequences were obtained from peripheral blood. The receptor source for this set is a woman over 75 with COVID-19, enrolled during active disease.

This chain connects TRBV5-1 to TRBJ2-7, with 11 bases fitting TRBD2. V lost 0 bases and J lost 2; bases outside the gene matches: 13. CDR3 length equals 19 residues. Germline-derived CDR1 and CDR2 are SGHRS and YFSETQ. The CDR3 region is CASSLGTRRTSGPPYEQYF. CDR3 DNA sequence: TGCGCCAGCAGCTTGGGAACCAGACGGACTAGCGGGCCCCCCTACGAGCAGTACTTC.

The chain employs TRBV9 and TRBJ2-1; possibly TRBD2 for D (7 bases). The CDR3 sequence is 15 residues long. Between the trimmed V and J ends, which lost 4 bases and 2 bases, there was a span of 13 bases. CDR1 and CDR2 (germline): SGDLS, YYNGEE. The CDR3 protein is CASSPRGGTYNEQFF. The CDR3 coding sequence is TGTGCCAGCAGCCCGAGGGGGGGGACCTACAATGAGCAGTTCTTC. Full variable domain (rest looked up from reference TRBV9 and TRBJ2-1): DSGVTQTPKHLITATGQRVTLRCSPRSGDLSVYWYQQSLDQGLQFLIQYYNGEERAKGNILERFSAQQFPDLHSELNLSSLELGDSALYFCASSPRGGTYNEQFFGPGTRLTVL.

The genes are TRBV5-1 and TRBJ1-1; unclear D gene. Germline loops: CDR1 SGHRS, CDR2 YFSETQ. The CDR3 contains 14 residues. V was pared by 3 bases and J by 2 bases, with 11 bases between. CDR3 DNA sequence: TGCGCCAGCAGCTCCTCGACAATTAACACTGAAGCTTTCTTT. This codes for CASSSSTINTEAFF.

CDR3: CASTRQGARNQPQHF. The CDR3 DNA sequence: TGTGCCAGCACCCGACAGGGGGCGAGGAATCAGCCCCAGCATTTT. The rearrangement uses TRBV28 and TRBJ1-5; 10 positions match TRBD1. Germline lookup yields CDR1 MDHEN and CDR2 SYDVKM. The ends lost 7 bases at V and 4 bases at J; junction bases unmatched: 7. CDR3 size: 15 residues.

The chain links TRBV13 to TRBJ1-2, with D tentatively TRBD1 (6 bases). Germline V gene lookup returns CDR1 PRHDT and CDR2 FYEKMQ (reference sequence). V gave up 6 bases and J gave up 5 bases, with 16 bases separating them. The CDR3 totals 14 residues. The CDR3 DNA follows: TGTGCCAGCAGAGGACTCGGACAGAGATATGGCTACACCTTC. This encodes CASRGLGQRYGYTF.

The gene calls are TRBV28 and TRBJ2-7; 8 bases are shared with TRBD2. The germline CDR1 and CDR2 sequences are MDHEN and SYDVKM. V trimming: 3 bases; J trimming: 5 bases; junction bases outside the gene matches: 12. This CDR3 spans 16 amino acids. CDR3 nucleotides: TGTGCCAGCAGTTTGGCGGCGGGGGGCCCCCCCCACGAGCAGTACTTC. Its translation: CASSLAAGGPPHEQYF. Full variable domain (rest looked up from reference TRBV28 and TRBJ2-7): DVKVTQSSRYLVKRTGEKVFLECVQDMDHENMFWYRQDPGLGLRLIYFSYDVKMKEKGDIPEGYSVSREKKERFSLILESASTNQTSMYLCASSLAAGGPPHEQYFGPGTRLTVT.

The rearrangement links TRBV28 to TRBJ2-7, with TRBD2 identical over 9 bases. The CDR3 sequence is 16 residues long. Losses at the gene ends were 3 bases for V and 0 bases for J; bases not matched to a gene: 6. Germline assignment: CDR1 MDHEN and CDR2 SYDVKM. Here the CDR3 DNA reads TGTGCCAGCAGTTTCGTTACTAGCGGGTACTCCTACGAGCAGTACTTC. Protein product: CASSFVTSGYSYEQYF.

V usage is TRBV29-1 and J usage is TRBJ2-7, with D possibly matching TRBD1 (6 bases). The germline CDR1 and CDR2 sequences are SQVTM and ANQGSEA. V was pared by 7 bases and J by 6 bases, with 13 bases between. The CDR3 is 11 amino acids. The CDR3 protein is CSARGLSEQYF. DNA of the CDR3: TGCAGCGCCAGGGGTCTGTCCGAGCAGTACTTC.

The chain employs TRBV7-3 and TRBJ2-6; D remains ambiguous. The germline V gene has CDR1 SGHTA and CDR2 FQGTGA. The CDR3 is 15 amino acids. Trimming removed 5 bases from V and 0 bases from J, with 8 bases in between. CDR3 bases: TGTGCCAGCAGCCCGCAGGACTCTGGGGCCAACGTCCTGACTTTC. Its protein product is CASSPQDSGANVLTF.

The chain carries TRBV7-2 and TRBJ2-3, with D maybe TRBD2 (6 bases). Deletions cut 3 bases from V and 4 bases from J, with 14 bases between. Germline loops: CDR1 SGHTA, CDR2 FQGNSA. The CDR3 is 15 amino acids. The CDR3: CASSLFSGSPDTQYF. In DNA form, the CDR3 reads TGTGCCAGCAGCTTGTTTAGCGGCAGCCCAGATACGCAGTATTTT.

The rearrangement links TRBV19 to TRBJ1-3; 8 bases align to TRBD1. The trim removed 10 bases at V and 4 bases at J, leaving 12 bases unmatched. Per germline, CDR1 LNHDA and CDR2 SQIVND (reference sequence). This CDR3 has 15 amino acids. The DNA for the CDR3 is TGTGCCACCCGAAGGACAGGGAATACCGGAAACACCATATATTTT. Translation: CATRRTGNTGNTIYF.

The genes are TRBV7-8 and TRBJ1-6; D possibly corresponds to TRBD1 (5 bases). The V gene lost 6 bases and the J gene lost 3 bases, with 9 bases spanning the gap. The germline V gene encodes CDR1 SGHVS and CDR2 FQNEAQ. The CDR3 runs 14 residues. The CDR3 nucleotides read TGTGCCAGCAGAACGGGGGGCTATAATTCACCCCTCCACTTT. Protein product: CASRTGGYNSPLHF. The variable domain in full, completed from reference TRBV7-8 and TRBJ1-6, reads GAGVSQSPRYKVAKRGQDVALRCDPISGHVSLFWYQQALGQGPEFLTYFQNEAQLDKSGLPSDRFFAERPEGSVSTLKIQRTQQEDSAVYLCASRTGGYNSPLHFGNGTRLTVT.

This chain connects TRBV20-1 to TRBJ1-3; no reliable D call. Trimming left V 4 bases short and J 3 bases short, with 4 bases between. The CDR3 length is 11 residues. Germline CDR1 is DFQATT and CDR2 is SNEGSKA (reference sequence). The CDR3, as DNA: TGCAGTGCTATCGGTGGAAACACCATATATTTT. Translating it yields CSAIGGNTIYF.

The genes are TRBV28 and TRBJ2-7, with 13 positions matching TRBD2. This CDR3 is 14 amino acids long. Germline V CDR1 and CDR2: MDHEN, SYDVKM. J was trimmed by 7 bases and V by 7 bases; bases with no gene match: 7. As DNA, the CDR3 is TGTGCCAGCACCCCGGGACTAGCGGGAATAGAGCAGTACTTC. As protein: CASTPGLAGIEQYF.

This sequence joins TRBV5-4 and TRBJ2-3; D remains ambiguous. The CDR3 loop spans 14 amino acids. The V gene's germline CDR1 is SGHNT and CDR2 YYREEE (reference sequence). V was clipped by 2 bases and J by 2 bases, with 9 bases between them. The CDR3 protein is CASSFSRLTDTQYF. DNA for the CDR3: TGTGCCAGCAGCTTTAGCAGACTCACAGATACGCAGTATTTT.

The chain is built from TRBV10-3 and TRBJ1-2; 9 positions agree with TRBD1. Germline CDR1 and CDR2: ENHRY and SYGVKD. This CDR3 contains 13 residues. V lost 7 bases, J lost 2 bases, and 2 bases stayed unmatched. CDR3 nucleotide sequence: TGTGCCATCACCGGGACAGGGAACTATGGCTACACCTTC. This gives the protein CAITGTGNYGYTF.

V gene TRBV19 combines with J gene TRBJ1-5, with D hard to call. Germline CDR1 is LNHDA and CDR2 is SQIVND (reference sequence). This CDR3 comprises 14 residues. Trimming left V 3 bases short and J 0 bases short, with 6 bases between. The CDR3 nucleotides read TGTGCCAGTAGTATGAGATATAGCAATCAGCCCCAGCATTTT. It translates to CASSMRYSNQPQHF.

The V and J genes are TRBV19 and TRBJ2-5; 9 bases agree with TRBD1. In germline, CDR1 is LNHDA, CDR2 SQIVND (reference sequence). This CDR3 comprises 17 residues. V dropped 4 bases and J dropped 4; count of bases not matched to a gene: 13. CDR3 sequence reads: CASSSPRTTGGGETQYF. The CDR3 nucleotides read TGTGCCAGTAGTAGTCCCCGGACGACAGGGGGAGGAGAGACCCAGTACTTC.

The V gene is TRBV11-2, the J gene TRBJ2-7, with 12 positions matching TRBD2. Trimming took 1 base from V and 1 from J; bases not matched to a gene: 5. The CDR3 has 17 amino acids. The germline V gene has CDR1 SGHAT and CDR2 FQNNGV. The CDR3 DNA reads TGTGCCAGCAGCTTAGGACTAGCGGGAGTTAGTTCCTACGAGCAGTACTTC. As protein: CASSLGLAGVSSYEQYF.

There are a few counts of this clone. V usage is TRBV2 and J usage is TRBJ1-4; 7 bases line up with TRBD1. The trim removed 6 bases at V and 10 bases at J, leaving 5 bases unmatched. Looked up from germline, CDR1 is SNHLY and CDR2 is FYNNEI. This CDR3 region has 12 residues. The CDR3 bases are TGTGCCAGCAGGCGTAGGGGGCGAAAACTGTTTTTT. Its protein is CASRRRGRKLFF. The complete variable domain, with remaining parts taken from reference TRBV2 and TRBJ1-4, reads EPEVTQTPSHQVTQMGQEVILRCVPISNHLYFYWYRQILGQKVEFLVSFYNNEISEKSEIFDDQFSVERPDGSNFTLKIRSTKLEDSAMYFCASRRRGRKLFFGSGTQLSVL.

This clone was seen a few times. The V gene is TRBV19, the J gene TRBJ2-4, with 10 nucleotides matching TRBD2. V lost 0 bases to trimming and J lost 9 bases; unmatched junction nucleotides: 11. Per the germline V gene, CDR1 is LNHDA and CDR2 is SQIVND (reference sequence). The CDR3 runs 17 residues. The CDR3 bases are TGTGCCAGTAGTATAGAGAGCGGGAGGGCCCTCGGAGGCATTCAGTACTTC. Translated: CASSIESGRALGGIQYF.

The rearrangement uses TRBV9 and TRBJ2-5; 9 positions match TRBD2. This CDR3 is 16 amino acids long. Per germline, CDR1 SGDLS and CDR2 YYNGEE. J gave up 2 bases and V 0 bases, and 5 bases lay outside the gene matches. The CDR3 DNA sequence: TGTGCCAGCAGCGTAGGATTGCGGGAGGGTCAAGAGACCCAGTACTTC. It yields the protein CASSVGLREGQETQYF.